This T cell receptor beta chain appears in the sequencing data of a study of blood T cell repertoires in COVID-19. Overall study context: COVID-19 samples, acute and convalescent, were from the United States, Italy and Spain. Nucleic acid was either cDNA or gDNA, and it came from T cells, B-cell-depleted T cells, or PBMCs.

The CDR3 spans 13 residues. The germline V gene encodes CDR1 KGHDR and CDR2 SFDVKD. Trimming took 4 bases from V and 15 from J, leaving 19 bases between them. TCRdb's table, derived via immunoSEQ multiplex PCR, lists solely in-frame clones and lacks some. The table has over 90,000 clones, around four fifths seen once; the top ten hold more than 10%. This sequence joins TRBV24-1 and TRBJ2-3; weak D call: TRBD2 (6 bases). This clonotype was sampled from a human donor in a cohort sampled during active COVID-19. Sequencing input: peripheral blood. The CDR3 spells CATSDARGTRQYF. DNA of the CDR3: TGTGCCACCAGTGACGCCCGAGGGACTCGCCAATATTTT.